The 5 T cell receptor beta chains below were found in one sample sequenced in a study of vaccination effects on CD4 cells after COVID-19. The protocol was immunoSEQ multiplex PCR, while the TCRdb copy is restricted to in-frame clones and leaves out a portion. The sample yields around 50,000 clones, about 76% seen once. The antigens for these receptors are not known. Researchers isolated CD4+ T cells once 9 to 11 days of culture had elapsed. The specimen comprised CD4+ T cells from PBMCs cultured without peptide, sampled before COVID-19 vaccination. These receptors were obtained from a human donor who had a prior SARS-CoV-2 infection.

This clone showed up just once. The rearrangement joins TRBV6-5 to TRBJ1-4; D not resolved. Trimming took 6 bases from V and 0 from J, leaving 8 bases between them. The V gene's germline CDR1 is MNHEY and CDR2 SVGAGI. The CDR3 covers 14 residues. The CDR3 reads CASSISATNEKLFF. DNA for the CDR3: TGTGCCAGCAGCATTAGTGCAACTAATGAAAAACTGTTTTTT.

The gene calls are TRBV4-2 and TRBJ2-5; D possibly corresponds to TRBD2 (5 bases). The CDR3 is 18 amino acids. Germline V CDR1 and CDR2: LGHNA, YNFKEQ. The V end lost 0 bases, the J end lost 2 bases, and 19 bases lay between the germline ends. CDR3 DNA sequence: TGTGCCAGCAGCCAAGAACAGACGGGGTCCCCCAGGCAAGAGACCCAGTACTTC. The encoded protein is CASSQEQTGSPRQETQYF.

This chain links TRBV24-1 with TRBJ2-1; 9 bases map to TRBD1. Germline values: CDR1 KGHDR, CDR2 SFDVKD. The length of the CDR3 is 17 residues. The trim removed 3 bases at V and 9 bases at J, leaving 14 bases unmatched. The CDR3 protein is CATSDSPGQGITSEQFF. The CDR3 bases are TGTGCCACCAGTGATAGTCCGGGACAGGGAATTACCAGTGAGCAGTTCTTC.

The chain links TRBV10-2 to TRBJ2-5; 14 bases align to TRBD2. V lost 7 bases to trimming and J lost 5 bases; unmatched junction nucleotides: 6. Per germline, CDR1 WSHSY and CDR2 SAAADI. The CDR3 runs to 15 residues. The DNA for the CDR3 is TGCGCCAGCAAGGGGACTAGCGGGGGTCGGGAGACCCAGTACTTC. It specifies CASKGTSGGRETQYF.

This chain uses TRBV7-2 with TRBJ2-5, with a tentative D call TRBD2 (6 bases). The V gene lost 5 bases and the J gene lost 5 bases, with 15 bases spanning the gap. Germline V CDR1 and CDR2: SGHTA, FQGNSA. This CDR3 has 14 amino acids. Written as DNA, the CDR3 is TGTGCCAGCAGCCCGAGGTTACTAGCCGAGACCCAGTACTTC. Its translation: CASSPRLLAETQYF.